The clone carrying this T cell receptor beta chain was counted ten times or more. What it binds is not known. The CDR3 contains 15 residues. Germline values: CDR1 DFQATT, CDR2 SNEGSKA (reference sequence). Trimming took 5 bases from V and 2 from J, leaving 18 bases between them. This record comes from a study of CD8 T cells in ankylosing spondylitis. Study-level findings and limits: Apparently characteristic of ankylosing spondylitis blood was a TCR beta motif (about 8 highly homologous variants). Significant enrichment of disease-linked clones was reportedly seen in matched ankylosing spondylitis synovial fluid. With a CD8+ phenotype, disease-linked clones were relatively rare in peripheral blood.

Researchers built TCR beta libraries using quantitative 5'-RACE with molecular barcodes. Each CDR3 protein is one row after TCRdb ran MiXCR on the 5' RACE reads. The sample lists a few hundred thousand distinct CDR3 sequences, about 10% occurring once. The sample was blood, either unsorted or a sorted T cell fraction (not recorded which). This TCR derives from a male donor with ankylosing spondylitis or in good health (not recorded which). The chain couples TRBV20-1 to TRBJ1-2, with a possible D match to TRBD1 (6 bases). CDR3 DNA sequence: TGCAGTGCTTCCCTTGGGGCAGGGGACAACTATGGCTACACCTTC. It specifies CSASLGAGDNYGYTF.